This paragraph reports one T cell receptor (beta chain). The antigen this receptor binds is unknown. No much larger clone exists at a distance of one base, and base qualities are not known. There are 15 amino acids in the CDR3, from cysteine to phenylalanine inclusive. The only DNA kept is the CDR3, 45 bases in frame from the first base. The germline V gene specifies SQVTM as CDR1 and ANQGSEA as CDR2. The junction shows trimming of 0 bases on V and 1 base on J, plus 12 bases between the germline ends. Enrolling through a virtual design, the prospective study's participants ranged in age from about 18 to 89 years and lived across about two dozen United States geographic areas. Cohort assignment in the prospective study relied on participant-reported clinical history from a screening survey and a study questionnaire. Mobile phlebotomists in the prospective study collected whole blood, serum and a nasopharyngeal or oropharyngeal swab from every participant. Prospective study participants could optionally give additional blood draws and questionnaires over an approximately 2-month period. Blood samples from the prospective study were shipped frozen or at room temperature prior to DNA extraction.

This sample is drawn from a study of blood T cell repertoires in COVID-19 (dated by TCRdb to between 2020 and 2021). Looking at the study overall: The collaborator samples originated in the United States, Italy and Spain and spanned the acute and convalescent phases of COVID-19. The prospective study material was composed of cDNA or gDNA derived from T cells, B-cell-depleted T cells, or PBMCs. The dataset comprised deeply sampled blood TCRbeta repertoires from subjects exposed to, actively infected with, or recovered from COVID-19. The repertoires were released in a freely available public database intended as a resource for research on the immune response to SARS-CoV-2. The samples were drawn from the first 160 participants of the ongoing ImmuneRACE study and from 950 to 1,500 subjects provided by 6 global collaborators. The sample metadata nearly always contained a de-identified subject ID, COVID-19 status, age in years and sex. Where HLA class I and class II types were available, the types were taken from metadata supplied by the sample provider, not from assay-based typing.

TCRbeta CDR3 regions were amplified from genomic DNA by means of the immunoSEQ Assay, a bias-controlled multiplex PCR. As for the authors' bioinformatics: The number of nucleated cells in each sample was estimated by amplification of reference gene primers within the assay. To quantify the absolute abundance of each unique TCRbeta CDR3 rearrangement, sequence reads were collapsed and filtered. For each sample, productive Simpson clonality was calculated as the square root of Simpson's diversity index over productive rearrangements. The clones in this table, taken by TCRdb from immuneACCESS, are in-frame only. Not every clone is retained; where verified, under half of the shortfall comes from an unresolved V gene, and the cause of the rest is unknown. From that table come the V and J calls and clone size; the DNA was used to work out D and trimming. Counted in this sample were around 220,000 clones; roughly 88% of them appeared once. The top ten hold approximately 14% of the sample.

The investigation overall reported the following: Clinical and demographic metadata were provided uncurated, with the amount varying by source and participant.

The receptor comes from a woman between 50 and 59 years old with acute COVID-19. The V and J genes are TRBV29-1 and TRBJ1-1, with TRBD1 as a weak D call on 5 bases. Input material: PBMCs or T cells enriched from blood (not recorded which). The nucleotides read TGCAGCGTTGAAGATGAGTGGCAGGGGAACACTGAAGCTTTCTTT. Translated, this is CSVEDEWQGNTEAFF.